This is a list of T cell receptor beta chains from one sample in a study of cytomegalovirus exposure and HLA in healthy donors. Produced via immunoSEQ multiplex PCR; TCRdb's table is partial and in-frame only. The sample holds around 85,000 clones, about 78% seen once. The sequencing sample was made of PBMCs. These receptors all come from a male donor in good health and CMV-seronegative. Each CDR3 is given with its conserved first and last residue. D genes are given only for firm matches. Expanded clones get a size class; other rows say once, few or many, or leave the size out.

D gene: TRBD1; V gene: TRBV7-2; J gene: TRBJ2-4; clone size: few; CDR3 protein: CASSSDRVVKLTKNIQYF; CDR3 DNA: TGTGCCAGCAGCTCCGACAGGGTGGTGAAATTAACCAAAAACATTCAGTACTTC
D gene: -; V gene: TRBV12-5; J gene: TRBJ2-1; clone size: -; CDR3 protein: CASGLGQGSSYNEQFF; CDR3 DNA: TGTGCTAGTGGTTTGGGGCAGGGTAGCTCCTACAATGAGCAGTTCTTC
D gene: -; V gene: TRBV7-8; J gene: TRBJ1-1; clone size: -; CDR3 protein: CASSPGKRNTEAFF; CDR3 DNA: TGTGCCAGCAGCCCAGGGAAGCGGAACACTGAAGCTTTCTTT
D gene: TRBD2; V gene: TRBV28; J gene: TRBJ2-1; clone size: -; CDR3 protein: CASSLFWGTGGQRNEQFF; CDR3 DNA: TGTGCCAGCAGTTTATTTTGGGGGACGGGAGGGCAGAGGAATGAGCAGTTCTTC
D gene: -; V gene: TRBV5-4; J gene: TRBJ1-6; clone size: -; CDR3 protein: CASSGLQGTLHF; CDR3 DNA: TGTGCCAGCAGCGGGCTACAGGGCACCCTCCACTTT
D gene: TRBD1; V gene: TRBV2; J gene: TRBJ1-2; clone size: -; CDR3 protein: CASSDRLPQRGQIFWGYGYTF; CDR3 DNA: TGTGCCAGCAGTGATAGGCTCCCACAAAGGGGGCAGATCTTTTGGGGCTATGGCTACACCTTC
D gene: -; V gene: TRBV4-1; J gene: TRBJ2-5; clone size: -; CDR3 protein: CASSQGGLGAIETQYF; CDR3 DNA: TGCGCCAGCAGCCAAGGAGGCCTGGGGGCAATCGAGACCCAGTACTTC
D gene: -; V gene: TRBV5-4; J gene: TRBJ1-2; clone size: -; CDR3 protein: CASSGRVNYGYTF; CDR3 DNA: TGTGCCAGCAGCGGCAGGGTTAACTATGGCTACACCTTC
D gene: -; V gene: TRBV6-1; J gene: TRBJ2-1; clone size: -; CDR3 protein: CASSLKADSYNEQFF; CDR3 DNA: TGTGCCAGCAGTCTCAAAGCCGACTCCTACAATGAGCAGTTCTTC
D gene: TRBD2; V gene: TRBV28; J gene: TRBJ2-3; clone size: -; CDR3 protein: CAGSGRDSTDTQYF; CDR3 DNA: TGTGCCGGTAGCGGGAGGGATTCCACAGATACGCAGTATTTT
D gene: -; V gene: TRBV5-1; J gene: TRBJ2-5; clone size: few; CDR3 protein: CASTIDGTGLETQYF; CDR3 DNA: TGCGCCAGCACCATAGACGGGACGGGACTGGAGACCCAGTACTTC
D gene: -; V gene: TRBV6-5; J gene: TRBJ1-5; clone size: -; CDR3 protein: CASSAREGSNQPQHF; CDR3 DNA: TGTGCCAGCAGTGCCAGGGAGGGTAGCAATCAGCCCCAGCATTTT
D gene: TRBD1; V gene: TRBV5-1; J gene: TRBJ1-2; clone size: -; CDR3 protein: CASSLDWTGSGYTF; CDR3 DNA: TGCGCCAGCAGCTTGGATTGGACAGGGAGCGGCTACACCTTC
D gene: -; V gene: TRBV5-4; J gene: TRBJ1-4; clone size: -; CDR3 protein: CASSQQEINEKLFF; CDR3 DNA: TGTGCCAGCAGCCAACAGGAGATTAATGAAAAACTGTTTTTT
D gene: TRBD1; V gene: TRBV9; J gene: TRBJ1-1; clone size: -; CDR3 protein: CASSVVDRANTEAFF; CDR3 DNA: TGTGCCAGCAGCGTAGTAGACAGGGCGAACACTGAAGCTTTCTTT
D gene: -; V gene: TRBV19; J gene: TRBJ2-5; clone size: -; CDR3 protein: CASSPGQLLPQETQYF; CDR3 DNA: TGTGCCAGTAGTCCCGGACAGCTTCTACCCCAAGAGACCCAGTACTTC
D gene: -; V gene: TRBV11-2; J gene: TRBJ2-3; clone size: -; CDR3 protein: CASRTGFLSTDTQYF; CDR3 DNA: TGTGCCAGCAGAACAGGGTTCCTGTCCACAGATACGCAGTATTTT
D gene: TRBD2; V gene: TRBV4-2; J gene: TRBJ2-3; clone size: once; CDR3 protein: CASSQAWAGGVTDTQYF; CDR3 DNA: TGTGCCAGCAGCCAAGCGTGGGCGGGAGGAGTTACAGATACGCAGTATTTT
D gene: -; V gene: TRBV28; J gene: TRBJ1-5; clone size: -; CDR3 protein: CASSLSWRNQPQNF; CDR3 DNA: TGTGCCAGCAGTTTAAGTTGGAGGAATCAGCCCCAGAATTTT
D gene: TRBD2; V gene: TRBV9; J gene: TRBJ2-3; clone size: -; CDR3 protein: CASSSLGGRAFTDTQYF; CDR3 DNA: TGTGCCAGCAGCTCCCTCGGCGGGAGGGCCTTCACAGATACGCAGTATTTT
D gene: TRBD2; V gene: TRBV4-1; J gene: TRBJ2-7; clone size: few; CDR3 protein: CASSQAPGLKYEQYF; CDR3 DNA: TGCGCCAGCAGCCAAGCTCCGGGACTAAAATACGAGCAGTACTTC
D gene: -; V gene: TRBV20-1; J gene: TRBJ2-5; clone size: -; CDR3 protein: CSAKGRETQYF; CDR3 DNA: TGCAGTGCTAAGGGGAGGGAGACCCAGTACTTC
D gene: -; V gene: TRBV5-1; J gene: TRBJ1-1; clone size: -; CDR3 protein: CASSLWGVTEAFF; CDR3 DNA: TGCGCCAGCAGCTTGTGGGGGGTCACTGAAGCTTTCTTT
D gene: -; V gene: TRBV29-1; J gene: TRBJ2-5; clone size: -; CDR3 protein: CSVEEGGSGTQYF; CDR3 DNA: TGCAGCGTTGAAGAAGGAGGTTCGGGGACCCAGTACTTC
D gene: -; V gene: TRBV6-4; J gene: TRBJ2-2; clone size: few; CDR3 protein: CASSVEAGGELFF; CDR3 DNA: TGTGCCAGCAGTGTCGAAGCTGGCGGGGAGCTGTTTTTT
D gene: -; V gene: TRBV18; J gene: TRBJ2-2; clone size: -; CDR3 protein: CASSPRDTNTGELFF; CDR3 DNA: TGTGCCAGCTCACCACGGGACACGAACACCGGGGAGCTGTTTTTT
D gene: TRBD2; V gene: TRBV27; J gene: TRBJ2-1; clone size: -; CDR3 protein: CASSSQTSGVGNEQFF; CDR3 DNA: TGTGCCAGCAGCTCACAGACTAGCGGGGTAGGTAATGAGCAGTTCTTC